The clone carrying this TCR beta chain has just a few counts. Its antigen is currently unknown. In total, each donor contributed a single heparinised blood draw that averaged around 110 mL. Sort purity for all populations was recorded as exceeding 98%. This entry belongs to a study of beta chain features in type 1 diabetes. Study findings and constraints: A moderate, significant TCRB CDR3 shortening appeared in type 1 diabetes across four CD4+ subsets. PCR might favor shorter templates, but any such skew would affect patients and controls equally.

The CDR3 is 16 residues long. Germline loops: CDR1 MGHRA, CDR2 YSYEKL. Trimming removed 4 bases from V and 0 bases from J; junction bases left unmatched: 6. Of the isolated RNA, all was reverse transcribed, and so the sequenced material was expressed TCRB transcripts. Clones were read by immunoSEQ multiplex PCR, and TCRdb kept only the in-frame ones, dropping some. In the table there are approximately 260,000 clones, 24% of which are singletons. The sequenced sample was naive CD4+ T cells from blood. V usage is TRBV4-1 and J usage is TRBJ2-7; TRBD2 aligns across 10 bases. This clonotype was sampled from a woman aged 25 to 39 with type 1 diabetes. CDR3 amino acids: CASSRELAGSSYEQYF. CDR3 sequence (DNA): TGCGCCAGCAGCCGAGAACTAGCGGGGAGCTCCTACGAGCAGTACTTC.